Listed here are 32 T cell receptor beta chains from one sample, sequenced in a study of blood T cell repertoires in COVID-19. Assay: immunoSEQ multiplex PCR; the TCRdb copy retains only in-frame clones and omits some. This sample has a few hundred thousand clones, with around 84% found just once. The specimen was peripheral blood. These receptors were obtained from a woman aged 18-29 years with acute or convalescent COVID-19.

V is TRBV18 and J is TRBJ1-3; D may be TRBD1 (5 bases). From germline, CDR1 is KGHSH and CDR2 LQKENI. This CDR3 spans 15 amino acids. Trimming removed 0 bases from V and 7 bases from J, with 13 bases in between. This chain's CDR3 is CASSPPLDTWNTIYF. DNA of the CDR3: TGTGCCAGCTCACCACCGCTGGACACATGGAACACCATATATTTT.

CDR3 amino acids: CASSEFVTGEKGYTF. As DNA, the CDR3 is TGTGCCAGCAGTGAATTCGTGACAGGGGAGAAAGGCTACACCTTC. The chain is built from TRBV6-1 and TRBJ1-2; 8 bases line up with TRBD1. V lost 2 bases and J lost 8; bases outside the gene matches: 10. Germline assignment: CDR1 MNHNS and CDR2 SASEGT. The CDR3 covers 15 residues.

The rearrangement uses TRBV5-6 and TRBJ2-5; 7 nucleotides agree with TRBD2. The germline V gene has CDR1 SGHDT and CDR2 YYEEEE. The CDR3 runs 15 residues. Trimming removed 0 bases from V and 4 bases from J; junction bases left unmatched: 6. CDR3 region: CASSLGGRGLETQYF. CDR3 DNA: TGTGCCAGCAGCTTGGGCGGGAGAGGTTTAGAGACCCAGTACTTC.

The V call is TRBV9, the J call TRBJ1-1, with 10 bases aligning to TRBD1. The junction had 7 bases not matched to a gene; V was cut back by 0 bases and J by 5 bases. The length of the CDR3 is 16 residues. Per germline, CDR1 SGDLS and CDR2 YYNGEE. Written as DNA, the CDR3 is TGTGCCAGCAGCGTAGGGACAGGGGGACCGAGGACTGAAGCTTTCTTT. Encoded protein: CASSVGTGGPRTEAFF.

A few counts support this clone. This rearrangement joins TRBV5-8 to TRBJ1-4; no reliable D call. Germline V CDR1 and CDR2: SGHTS, YDEGEE. The V end lost 4 bases, the J end lost 5 bases, and 15 bases lay between the germline ends. The CDR3 consists of 15 residues. In DNA, the CDR3 is TGTGCCAGCAGCCGCGGGGTAGTGCAAAATGAAAAACTGTTTTTT. Protein: CASSRGVVQNEKLFF.

This chain links TRBV19 with TRBJ1-6; D is uncertain. The V end was cut by 2 bases, the J end by 9 bases, with 14 bases between. CDR3 size: 15 residues. In germline, CDR1 is LNHDA, CDR2 SQIVND (reference sequence). This chain's CDR3 is CASSILLQKASPLHF. DNA of the CDR3: TGTGCCAGTAGTATACTATTACAGAAAGCTTCACCCCTCCACTTT. Complete variable domain (other parts from reference TRBV19 and TRBJ1-6): DGGITQSPKYLFRKEGQNVTLSCEQNLNHDAMYWYRQDPGQGLRLIYYSQIVNDFQKGDIAEGYSVSREKKESFPLTVTSAQKNPTAFYLCASSILLQKASPLHFGNGTRLTVT.

The V and J genes are TRBV2 and TRBJ1-1; the D gene is possibly TRBD1 (6 bases). Germline V gene lookup returns CDR1 SNHLY and CDR2 FYNNEI. The V gene lost 4 bases and the J gene lost 4 bases, with 19 bases spanning the gap. The length of the CDR3 is 16 residues. The CDR3 region has the DNA TGTGCCAGCAGTGGCCAGGGGTTAATATTTGGCACTGAAGCTTTCTTT. This codes for CASSGQGLIFGTEAFF.

The chain has TRBV28 and TRBJ1-3; D gene uncertain. V was trimmed by 3 bases and J by 0 bases, leaving 12 bases between them. Germline V gene sequence: CDR1 MDHEN, CDR2 SYDVKM. This CDR3 region has 16 residues. The CDR3 bases are TGTGCCAGCAGTTTCTTGCCGCATAGCTCTGGAAACACCATATATTTT. This codes for CASSFLPHSSGNTIYF.

This clone was counted only a few times. The rearrangement joins TRBV19 to TRBJ1-3, with D maybe TRBD1 (6 bases). The length of the CDR3 is 13 residues. V lost 7 bases to trimming and J lost 8 bases, with 15 bases between them. The germline CDR1 and CDR2 sequences are LNHDA and SQIVND (reference sequence). The CDR3 DNA follows: TGTGCCAGTAAACCAAGGGACATCGACACCATATATTTT. This codes for CASKPRDIDTIYF.

This clone was counted a single time. The rearrangement uses TRBV2 and TRBJ1-4; D not certain. Per the germline V gene, CDR1 is SNHLY and CDR2 is FYNNEI. V was cut by 9 bases and J by 0 bases, with 11 bases left in between. This CDR3 is built from 14 residues. CDR3 in amino acids: CASQIQTTNEKLFF. DNA for the CDR3: TGTGCCAGTCAGATCCAGACAACTAATGAAAAACTGTTTTTT.

In regard to this clone: Other DNA sequences of this sample code for an identical CDR3. V is TRBV19 and J is TRBJ1-1; D ambiguous. This CDR3 comprises 13 residues. With 3 bases removed from V and 6 bases from J, the gap between germline ends came to 11 bases. Germline CDR1 reads LNHDA; CDR2 reads SQIVND (reference sequence). The CDR3 DNA is TGTGCCAGTAGTATTGGCGGAAGCGCTGAAGCTTTCTTT. Translation: CASSIGGSAEAFF.

The chain recombines TRBV7-9 with TRBJ2-1; 9 bases line up with TRBD2. The CDR3 is 14 residues long. The ends lost 4 bases at V and 7 bases at J; junction bases unmatched: 5. Germline CDR1 reads SEHNR; CDR2 reads FQNEAQ (reference sequence). The DNA of the CDR3 is TGTGCCAGCAGCTATAGCGGGGGCGAGAATGAGCAGTTCTTC. It is translated as CASSYSGGENEQFF.

J is TRBJ2-2 and V is TRBV24-1, with D hard to call. The ends were cut back, 3 bases at V and 0 bases at J, with 7 bases in the middle. This CDR3 spans 15 amino acids. Germline V gene lookup returns CDR1 KGHDR and CDR2 SFDVKD. The CDR3 DNA follows: TGTGCCACCAGTGATGCAGTACCGAACACCGGGGAGCTGTTTTTT. Protein: CATSDAVPNTGELFF.

V and J are TRBV7-2 and TRBJ2-6; D not certain. This CDR3 is 15 amino acids long. Trimming cost V 4 bases and J 0 bases, with 7 bases left between them. Germline CDR1 reads SGHTA; CDR2 reads FQGNSA. CDR3 loop: CASSSSGSGANVLTF. The CDR3 DNA is TGTGCCAGCAGCTCCTCCGGCTCTGGGGCCAACGTCCTGACTTTC.

The V call is TRBV14, the J call TRBJ1-5, with D possibly matching TRBD1 (5 bases). CDR3 length equals 12 residues. From germline, CDR1 is SGHDN and CDR2 FVKESK. Trimming stripped 7 bases from V and 8 bases from J, with 12 bases between. CDR3 DNA sequence: TGTGCCAGCAATCGGGGGGAGAAGCCCCAGCATTTT. Its protein product is CASNRGEKPQHF.

This chain uses TRBV6-5 with TRBJ2-6; D gene ambiguous. Trimming pared 8 bases from V and 0 bases from J, leaving 11 bases between. This CDR3 region has 15 residues. The V gene's germline CDR1 is MNHEY and CDR2 SVGAGI. This CDR3 reads CASRDISSGANVLTF. The CDR3 nucleotides read TGTGCCAGCCGCGACATTAGCTCTGGGGCCAACGTCCTGACTTTC.

The rearrangement links TRBV10-3 to TRBJ2-7; 8 nucleotides match TRBD1. CDR1 is ENHRY and CDR2 is SYGVKD in the germline V gene. The CDR3 runs 13 residues. V lost 3 bases, J lost 4 bases, and 2 bases stayed unmatched. CDR3 DNA sequence: TGTGCCATCAGTGACAGACAGGGGTACGAGCAGTACTTC. As protein: CAISDRQGYEQYF.

The V and J genes are TRBV4-1 and TRBJ2-7, with D perhaps TRBD1 (5 bases). From germline, CDR1 is MGHRA and CDR2 YSYEKL. The V end was cut by 2 bases, the J end by 2 bases, with 7 bases between. The CDR3 consists of 13 residues. The CDR3 coding sequence is TGCGCCAGCAGCCAAACAGGCACCTACGAGCAGTACTTC. This gives the protein CASSQTGTYEQYF.

V is TRBV4-2 and J is TRBJ1-6; the D is unclear. Trimming pared 0 bases from V and 3 bases from J, leaving 12 bases between. The CDR3 is made up of 17 amino acids. Germline assignment: CDR1 LGHNA and CDR2 YNFKEQ. The CDR3 loop is CASSQDMRVNYNSPLHF. The DNA for the CDR3 is TGTGCCAGCAGCCAAGATATGAGGGTGAACTATAATTCACCCCTCCACTTT.

The chain combines TRBV4-1 with TRBJ2-7; possibly TRBD1 for D (5 bases). The CDR3 covers 16 residues. Per germline, CDR1 MGHRA and CDR2 YSYEKL. The V and J ends lost 3 bases and 0 bases respectively, with 15 bases between them. The CDR3 coding sequence is TGCGCCAGCAGCCACCTTCCACAGGTTTCCTCCTACGAGCAGTACTTC. Protein product: CASSHLPQVSSYEQYF.

The chain is built from TRBV29-1 and TRBJ1-1; D unresolved. Germline V gene lookup returns CDR1 SQVTM and CDR2 ANQGSEA. Trimming left V 6 bases short and J 3 bases short, with 14 bases between. The CDR3 has 13 residues. The CDR3 coding sequence is TGCAGCGTCAGACATATACGCGACACTGAAGCTTTCTTT. Protein: CSVRHIRDTEAFF.

This clone was found once. The J gene is TRBJ2-5, the V gene TRBV5-1; 7 nucleotides match TRBD1. Trimming took 0 bases from V and 5 from J; bases not matched to a gene: 7. CDR1 and CDR2 (germline): SGHRS, YFSETQ. The CDR3 loop spans 15 amino acids. CDR3 in DNA: TGCGCCAGCAGCTTGGGTAATACAGGGGTGGAGACCCAGTACTTC. This translates into CASSLGNTGVETQYF.

The V gene is TRBV27, the J gene TRBJ1-3, with TRBD1 as a possible D gene (5 bases). Per germline, CDR1 MNHEY and CDR2 SMNVEV (reference sequence). This CDR3 region has 13 residues. Trimming shortened V by 5 bases and J by 4 bases, and 9 bases separated the two germline ends. CDR3 sequence: CASSPRQGNTIYF. The CDR3 DNA follows: TGTGCCAGCAGTCCTCGACAGGGAAACACCATATATTTT.

The chain joins TRBV28 to TRBJ2-7; 12 positions match TRBD1. Trimming cost V 7 bases and J 4 bases; bases outside gene matches: 5. In germline, CDR1 is MDHEN, CDR2 SYDVKM. The CDR3 extends over 14 amino acids. The CDR3 DNA sequence: TGTGCCAGCAAGGGGACAGGGGGCGTGTACGAGCAGTACTTC. Its protein product is CASKGTGGVYEQYF.

This clone was seen a single time. The chain recombines TRBV27 with TRBJ2-1; TRBD2 agrees at 7 bases. Germline V CDR1 and CDR2: MNHEY, SMNVEV (reference sequence). Unmatched junction bases numbered 7, after V lost 8 bases and J lost 0 bases. The CDR3 consists of 15 residues. The CDR3 region is CASWVAGSSYNEQFF. CDR3 bases: TGTGCCAGCTGGGTAGCGGGTAGCTCCTACAATGAGCAGTTCTTC.

The chain carries TRBV28 and TRBJ2-2, with TRBD2 identical over 10 bases. Losses at the gene ends were 3 bases for V and 7 bases for J; bases not matched to a gene: 5. This CDR3 has 15 residues. Germline V gene data show CDR1 as MDHEN and CDR2 as SYDVKM. The CDR3 spells CASSLLAGVHGELFF. Here the CDR3 DNA reads TGTGCCAGCAGTTTGCTAGCGGGAGTTCACGGGGAGCTGTTTTTT.

The chain uses TRBV30 and TRBJ1-2; 10 nucleotides agree with TRBD1. CDR1 and CDR2 from the germline V gene are GTSNPN and SVGIG (reference sequence). J gave up 8 bases and V 2 bases, and 11 bases lay outside the gene matches. CDR3 length: 15 amino acids. CDR3 sequence: CAWSLSPGQGTGYTF. The CDR3 nucleotides read TGTGCCTGGAGTTTATCTCCGGGACAGGGGACCGGCTACACCTTC. Supplemented by reference TRBV30 and TRBJ1-2, the full variable domain reads SQTIHQWPATLVQPVGSPLSLECTVEGTSNPNLYWYRQAAGRGLQLLFYSVGIGQISSEVPQNLSASRPQDRQFILSSKKLLLSDSGFYLCAWSLSPGQGTGYTFGSGTRLTVV.

This sequence joins TRBV13 and TRBJ1-1; D perhaps matches TRBD1 (6 bases). CDR1 PRHDT and CDR2 FYEKMQ come from the germline V gene (reference sequence). There are 16 residues in the CDR3. With 1 base removed from V and 0 bases from J, the gap between germline ends came to 12 bases. The CDR3 DNA reads as TGTGCCAGCAGCTTAGCCCCCCAGGGGATGAACACTGAAGCTTTCTTT. As protein: CASSLAPQGMNTEAFF. The whole variable domain, remainder taken from reference TRBV13 and TRBJ1-1, is AAGVIQSPRHLIKEKRETATLKCYPIPRHDTVYWYQQGPGQDPQFLISFYEKMQSDKGSIPDRFSAQQFSDYHSELNMSSLELGDSALYFCASSLAPQGMNTEAFFGQGTRLTVV.

This clone was observed a handful of times. The V and J genes are TRBV6-5 and TRBJ1-5; 9 positions match TRBD1. After removal of 6 bases from V and 4 bases from J, the junction contained 7 bases not matched to a gene. The CDR3 loop spans 15 amino acids. Germline CDR1 and CDR2: MNHEY and SVGAGI. Written as DNA, the CDR3 is TGTGCCAGCAGGAGCGCCGGGACAGGGAATCAGCCCCAGCATTTT. It is translated as CASRSAGTGNQPQHF.

The rearrangement links TRBV6-1 to TRBJ2-3; TRBD2 matches at 14 bases. CDR3 size: 15 residues. Unmatched junction bases numbered 8, after V lost 1 base and J lost 14 bases. Germline V gives CDR1 MNHNS, CDR2 SASEGT. The CDR3 is CASSEVGLAGEYLYF. CDR3 sequence (DNA): TGTGCCAGCAGTGAAGTGGGACTAGCGGGGGAGTATCTGTATTTT.

The CDR3 coding sequence is TGTGCCAGCAGCCTTGAGCGAGCGGGCTACACCTTC. It encodes CASSLERAGYTF. This chain joins TRBV7-9 and TRBJ1-2; D call uncertain. The CDR3 runs to 12 residues. The germline V and J ends were trimmed by 5 bases and 8 bases, with 12 bases remaining between them. From germline, CDR1 is SEHNR and CDR2 FQNEAQ (reference sequence).

The chain links TRBV19 to TRBJ1-6; the match to TRBD1 covers 7 bases. The CDR3 runs 18 residues. Looked up from germline, CDR1 is LNHDA and CDR2 is SQIVND (reference sequence). V trimming: 7 bases; J trimming: 2 bases; junction bases outside the gene matches: 14. The CDR3 loop reads CASTPRMGRGAYNSPLHF. As DNA, the CDR3 is TGTGCCAGTACCCCTCGTATGGGCAGGGGGGCCTATAATTCACCCCTCCACTTT.